This TCR beta chain was captured in a study of spatial heterogeneity in lung cancer. Study-wide points: Approximate estimated coverage of tumor T cells amounted to about 7% for alpha and approximately 13% for beta chains. For expanded intratumoral alpha and beta TCRs, counts tracked tumor mutation counts.

Time point here: sample taken at primary tumor resection. Researchers sequenced whole RNA taken from tumor, nontumor lung or frozen PBMC without sorting. CDR3 size: 14 residues. CDR1 and CDR2 (germline): SEHNR, FQNEAQ (reference sequence). V was trimmed by 4 bases and J by 1 base, leaving 7 bases between them. This clonotype is medium-sized by share. Its antigen is still unknown. TCRdb redid the calling of the 5' RACE reads with MiXCR, one entry per CDR3 protein. Among 10,000 or so distinct CDR3 sequences listed, under 8.5% were seen once. The receptor comes from a male donor with early-stage non-small cell lung cancer. The genes are TRBV7-9 and TRBJ2-2; D is undetermined. The input for sequencing was lung tumor tissue, taken at surgery. The CDR3 loop is CASSWSVNTGELFF. Written as DNA, the CDR3 is TGTGCCAGCAGCTGGTCCGTGAACACCGGGGAGCTGTTTTTT.